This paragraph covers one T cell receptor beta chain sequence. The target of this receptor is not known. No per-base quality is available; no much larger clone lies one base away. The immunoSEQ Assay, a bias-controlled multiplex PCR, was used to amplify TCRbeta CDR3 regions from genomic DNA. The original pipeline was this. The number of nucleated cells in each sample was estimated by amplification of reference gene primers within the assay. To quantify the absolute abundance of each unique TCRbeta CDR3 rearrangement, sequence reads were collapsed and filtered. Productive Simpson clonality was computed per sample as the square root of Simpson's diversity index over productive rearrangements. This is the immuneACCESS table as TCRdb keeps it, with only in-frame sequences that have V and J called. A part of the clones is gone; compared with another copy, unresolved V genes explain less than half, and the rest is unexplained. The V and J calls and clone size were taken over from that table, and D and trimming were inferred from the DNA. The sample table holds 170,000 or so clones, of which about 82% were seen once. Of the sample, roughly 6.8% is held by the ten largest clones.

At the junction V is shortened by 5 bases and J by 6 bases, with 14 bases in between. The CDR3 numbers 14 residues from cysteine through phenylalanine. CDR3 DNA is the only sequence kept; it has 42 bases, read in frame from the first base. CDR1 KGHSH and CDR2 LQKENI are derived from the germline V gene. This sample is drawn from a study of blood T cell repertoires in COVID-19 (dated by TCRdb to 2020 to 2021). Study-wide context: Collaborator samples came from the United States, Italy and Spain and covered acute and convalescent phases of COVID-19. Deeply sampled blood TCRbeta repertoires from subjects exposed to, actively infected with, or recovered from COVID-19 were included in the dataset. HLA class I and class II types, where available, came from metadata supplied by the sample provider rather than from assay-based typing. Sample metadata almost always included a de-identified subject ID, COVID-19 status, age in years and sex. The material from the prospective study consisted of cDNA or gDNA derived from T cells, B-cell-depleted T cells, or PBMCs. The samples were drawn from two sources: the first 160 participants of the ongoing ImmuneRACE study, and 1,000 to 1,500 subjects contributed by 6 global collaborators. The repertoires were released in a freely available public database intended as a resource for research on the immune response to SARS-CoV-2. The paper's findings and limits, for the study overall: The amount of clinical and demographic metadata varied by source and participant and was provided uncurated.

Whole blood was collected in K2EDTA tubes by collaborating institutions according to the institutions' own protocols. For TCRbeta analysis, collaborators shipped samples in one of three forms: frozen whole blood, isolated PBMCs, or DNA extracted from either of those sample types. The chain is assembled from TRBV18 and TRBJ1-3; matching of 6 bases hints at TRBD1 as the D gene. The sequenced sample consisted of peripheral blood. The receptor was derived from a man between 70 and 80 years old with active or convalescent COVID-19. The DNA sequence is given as TGTGCCAGCTCATCGGACAGCGGGGTAAACACCATATATTTT. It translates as CASSSDSGVNTIYF.